This note documents a single TCR beta chain sequence. Version v3.0 of the immunoSEQ assay ran at survey level. Produced via immunoSEQ multiplex PCR; TCRdb's table is partial and in-frame only. The sample lists tens of thousands of clones, 70% to 90% seen once, with roughly 4.5% in the top ten. The data stem from a study of long-term antiretroviral therapy in people with HIV. Germline loops: CDR1 SGDLS, CDR2 YYNGEE. V was pared by 2 bases and J by 5 bases, with 10 bases between. The CDR3 spans 13 residues. The chain joins TRBV9 to TRBJ1-1, with a tentative D call TRBD1 (5 bases). The clonotype was recovered from a man aged 55-75 years with HIV. Sequencing was performed on unsorted PBMCs, taken 1.3 years after starting antiretroviral therapy. The CDR3 nucleotides are TGTGCCAGCAGCGTTACAGGTAATACTGAAGCTTTCTTT. Translating gives CASSVTGNTEAFF.